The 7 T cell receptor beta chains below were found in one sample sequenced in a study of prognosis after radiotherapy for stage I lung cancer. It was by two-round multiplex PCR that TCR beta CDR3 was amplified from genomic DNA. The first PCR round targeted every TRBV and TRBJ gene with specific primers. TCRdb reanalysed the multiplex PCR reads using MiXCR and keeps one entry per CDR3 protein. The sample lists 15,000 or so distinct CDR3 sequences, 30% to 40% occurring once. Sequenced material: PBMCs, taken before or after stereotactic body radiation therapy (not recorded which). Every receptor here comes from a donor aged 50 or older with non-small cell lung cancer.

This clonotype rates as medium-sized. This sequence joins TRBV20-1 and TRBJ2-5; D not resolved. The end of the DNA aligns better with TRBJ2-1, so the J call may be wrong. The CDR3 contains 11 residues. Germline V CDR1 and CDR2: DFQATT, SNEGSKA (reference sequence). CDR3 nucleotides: TGCAGTGCTGATAATTACAATGAGCAGTTCTTC. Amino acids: CSADNYNEQFF.

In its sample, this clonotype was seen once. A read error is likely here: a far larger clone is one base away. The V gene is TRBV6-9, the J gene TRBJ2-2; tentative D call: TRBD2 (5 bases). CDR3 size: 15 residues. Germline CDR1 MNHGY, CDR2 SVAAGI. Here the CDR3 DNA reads TGTGCCAGCAGTTTTGAAATTTCTCGGGCCGGGGAGCAGTTTTTT. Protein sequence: CASSFEISRAGEQFF.

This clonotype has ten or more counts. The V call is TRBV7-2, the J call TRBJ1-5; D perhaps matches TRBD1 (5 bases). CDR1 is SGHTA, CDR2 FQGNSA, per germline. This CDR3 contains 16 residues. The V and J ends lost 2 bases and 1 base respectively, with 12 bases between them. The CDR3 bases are TGTGCCAGCAGCTTACAGGGTTGGGGCAGCAATCAGCCCCAGCATTTT. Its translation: CASSLQGWGSNQPQHF.

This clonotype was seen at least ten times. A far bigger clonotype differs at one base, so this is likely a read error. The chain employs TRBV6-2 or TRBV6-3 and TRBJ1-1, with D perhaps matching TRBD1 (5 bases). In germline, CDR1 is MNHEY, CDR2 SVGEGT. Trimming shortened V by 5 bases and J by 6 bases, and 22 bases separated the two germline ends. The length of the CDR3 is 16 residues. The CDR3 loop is CASSEGAEGIASEAFF. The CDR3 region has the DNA TGTGCCAGCAGTGAAGGGGCGGAGGGCATCGCTTCTGAAGCTTTCTTT.

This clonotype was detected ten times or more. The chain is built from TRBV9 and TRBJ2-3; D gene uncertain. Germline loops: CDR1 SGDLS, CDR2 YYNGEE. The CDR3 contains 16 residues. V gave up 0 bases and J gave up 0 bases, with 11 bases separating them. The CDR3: CASSVASLASTDTQYF. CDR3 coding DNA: TGTGCCAGCAGCGTAGCCAGCCTCGCCAGCACAGATACGCAGTATTTT.

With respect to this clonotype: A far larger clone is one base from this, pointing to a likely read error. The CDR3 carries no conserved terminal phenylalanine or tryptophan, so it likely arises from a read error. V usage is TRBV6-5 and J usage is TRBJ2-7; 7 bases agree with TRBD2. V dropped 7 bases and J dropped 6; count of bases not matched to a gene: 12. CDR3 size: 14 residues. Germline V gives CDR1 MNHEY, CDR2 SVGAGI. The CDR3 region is CASKITASSGEQYL. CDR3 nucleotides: TGTGCCAGCAAGATCACCGCCTCTAGCGGCGAGCAGTACCTC.

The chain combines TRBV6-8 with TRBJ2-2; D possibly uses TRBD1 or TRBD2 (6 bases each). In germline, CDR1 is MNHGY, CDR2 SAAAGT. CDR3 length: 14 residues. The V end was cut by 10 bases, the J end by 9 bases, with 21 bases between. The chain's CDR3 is CATTGGGMIRELFF. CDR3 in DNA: TGTGCCACAACAGGAGGGGGGATGATTCGGGAGCTGTTTTTT.